The 20 T cell receptor beta chains listed next were all sequenced from one sample in a study of identifying expanded T cells in peripheral blood (dated by TCRdb to between 2017 and 2020). The library relied on the immunoSEQ multiplex PCR assay. TCRdb holds this immuneACCESS table with in-frame rearrangements only. Some clones are missing; in checked studies, unresolved V genes explain under half, and the rest has no known cause. This sample holds 83,000 or so clones; around nine tenths were observed only once. Clones ranked in the top ten supply 3% to 5% of the sample. The specimen was blood. The receptors were sampled from a person aged 18-69 years in good health.

Only one count was recorded for this clone. The chain has TRBV5-5 and TRBJ1-4, with 10 bases identical to TRBD1. Trimming at V came to 4 bases and at J to 8 bases, leaving 8 bases not matched to a gene. This CDR3 has 15 residues. CDR1 and CDR2 (germline): SGHKS, YYEKEE (reference sequence). The CDR3 nucleotides are TGTGCCAGCAGCCCGGGACAGGGGATGGGCGAAAAACTGTTTTTT. This codes for CASSPGQGMGEKLFF.

The chain couples TRBV9 to TRBJ2-2; 8 bases match TRBD1. Germline trimming cut 6 bases from V and 0 bases from J; bases unmatched to any gene: 4. Germline V gene data show CDR1 as SGDLS and CDR2 as YYNGEE. The CDR3 runs to 15 residues. In DNA, the CDR3 is TGTGCCAGCACCCAGGGACAGGCGAACACCGGGGAGCTGTTTTTT. This sequence encodes CASTQGQANTGELFF.

The genes are TRBV25-1 and TRBJ2-1; the D gene is possibly TRBD2 (6 bases). V gave up 4 bases and J gave up 7 bases, with 23 bases separating them. CDR3 length equals 17 residues. Germline CDR1 and CDR2: MGHDK and SYGVNS. Written as DNA, the CDR3 is TGTGCCAGCAGTGGGGGGGTTGAGAGGGAGGTTTGGAATGAGCAGTTCTTC. Translation: CASSGGVEREVWNEQFF.

V gene TRBV10-3 combines with J gene TRBJ2-3; D is unclear. V was shortened by 0 bases and J by 5 bases, with 6 bases between the two germline ends. The CDR3 length is 13 residues. Per the germline V gene, CDR1 is ENHRY and CDR2 is SYGVKD. The CDR3 region is CAISESIRDTQYF. CDR3 coding DNA: TGTGCCATCAGTGAGTCGATCCGAGATACGCAGTATTTT.

The chain recombines TRBV28 with TRBJ1-4; D gene uncertain. Deletions cut 4 bases from V and 0 bases from J, with 9 bases between. This CDR3 is 15 amino acids long. Germline-derived CDR1 and CDR2 are MDHEN and SYDVKM. The CDR3 spells CASSSPEATNEKLFF. The CDR3 bases are TGTGCCAGCAGTTCCCCGGAGGCAACTAATGAAAAACTGTTTTTT.

The chain combines TRBV6-5 with TRBJ2-1; 8 nucleotides match TRBD1. The CDR3 has 13 amino acids. V lost 5 bases, J lost 7 bases, and 4 bases stayed unmatched. Germline V CDR1 and CDR2: MNHEY, SVGAGI. The CDR3, as DNA: TGTGCCAGCAGTCGGGACAGGTGGAATGAGCAGTTCTTC. It translates to CASSRDRWNEQFF.

This chain links TRBV19 with TRBJ1-2; 8 bases align to TRBD1. The junction had 10 bases not matched to a gene; V was cut back by 7 bases and J by 3 bases. Germline CDR1 reads LNHDA; CDR2 reads SQIVND (reference sequence). This CDR3 region has 15 residues. In DNA form, the CDR3 reads TGTGCCAGTACTCCGGAGGGGACAGGTGACTATGGCTACACCTTC. It is translated as CASTPEGTGDYGYTF.

The CDR3 loop is CASTPIKSGAYEQYF. Written as DNA, the CDR3 is TGTGCCAGCACCCCGATCAAGTCGGGCGCGTACGAGCAGTACTTC. V usage is TRBV7-9 and J usage is TRBJ2-7; D unresolved. Trimming pared 7 bases from V and 4 bases from J, leaving 20 bases between. CDR1 is SEHNR, CDR2 FQNEAQ, per germline (reference sequence). The CDR3 has 15 amino acids.

The V and J genes are TRBV28 and TRBJ1-1; D is possibly TRBD1 (5 bases). Germline-derived CDR1 and CDR2 are MDHEN and SYDVKM. This CDR3 has 13 residues. CDR3 nucleotide sequence: TGTGTCTCGTATGAGGGGTTGAACACTGAAGCTTTCTTT. This gives the protein CVSYEGLNTEAFF. Full variable domain (remainder filled in from reference TRBV28 and TRBJ1-1): DVKVTQSSRYLVKRTGEKVFLECVQDMDHENMFWYRQDPGLGLRLIYFSYDVKMKEKGDIPEGYSVSREKKERFSLILESASTNQTSMYLCVSYEGLNTEAFFGQGTRLTVV.

This clone showed up many times. The chain has TRBV7-9 and TRBJ2-2; the D is unclear. The CDR3 consists of 12 residues. V lost 3 bases and J lost 3, with 2 bases in between. Germline CDR1 SEHNR, CDR2 FQNEAQ (reference sequence). CDR3 protein: CASSLDTGELFF. As DNA, the CDR3 is TGTGCCAGCAGCTTGGACACCGGGGAGCTGTTTTTT.

The chain has TRBV9 and TRBJ1-2; possible D gene TRBD1, 5 bases. The CDR3 totals 14 residues. Per germline, CDR1 SGDLS and CDR2 YYNGEE. V lost 0 bases and J 2 bases, leaving 8 bases between the germline ends. The CDR3 here is CASSVAGLNYGYTF. CDR3 bases: TGTGCCAGCAGCGTAGCAGGGTTGAACTATGGCTACACCTTC.

V and J are TRBV9 and TRBJ1-2; no definite D call. V was cut by 0 bases and J by 5 bases, with 17 bases left in between. Germline V gene sequence: CDR1 SGDLS, CDR2 YYNGEE. The CDR3 consists of 16 residues. In nucleotides, the CDR3 is TGTGCCAGCAGCGTAGCCGTGACCTCACTACCTTATGGCTACACCTTC. The encoded protein is CASSVAVTSLPYGYTF.

This clone was recorded only once. The rearrangement links TRBV5-4 to TRBJ2-2, with 10 positions matching TRBD2. Germline V gene sequence: CDR1 SGHNT, CDR2 YYREEE (reference sequence). V lost 4 bases and J lost 7; bases outside the gene matches: 7. The CDR3 length is 15 residues. CDR3 DNA sequence: TGTGCCAGCAGCCTAGCGGGGGCGGCTATCGGGGAGCTGTTTTTT. This gives the protein CASSLAGAAIGELFF.

The chain is built from TRBV2 and TRBJ2-1, with 7 nucleotides matching TRBD2. This CDR3 spans 16 amino acids. Unmatched junction bases numbered 11, after V lost 3 bases and J lost 6 bases. Germline CDR1 and CDR2: SNHLY and FYNNEI. The CDR3 sequence is CASSEGMAGEFNEQFF. The CDR3 DNA sequence: TGTGCCAGCAGTGAGGGGATGGCGGGAGAATTCAATGAGCAGTTCTTC.

V and J are TRBV19 and TRBJ2-1; 10 bases line up with TRBD1. V was pared by 9 bases and J by 10 bases, with 6 bases of the junction left unmatched. Germline-derived CDR1 and CDR2 are LNHDA and SQIVND (reference sequence). The CDR3 length is 12 residues. CDR3 loop: CASQDRGQEQFF. The CDR3 coding sequence is TGTGCCAGCCAAGACAGGGGGCAGGAGCAGTTCTTC. The full variable domain, rest sourced from reference TRBV19 and TRBJ2-1, is DGGITQSPKYLFRKEGQNVTLSCEQNLNHDAMYWYRQDPGQGLRLIYYSQIVNDFQKGDIAEGYSVSREKKESFPLTVTSAQKNPTAFYLCASQDRGQEQFFGPGTRLTVL.

As to this clone: Other DNA sequences within the sample encode an identical CDR3. This chain uses TRBV5-1 with TRBJ1-1; possible D gene TRBD1, 6 bases. The CDR3 is 14 residues long. V was clipped by 3 bases and J by 1 base, with 10 bases between them. Germline lookup yields CDR1 SGHRS and CDR2 YFSETQ. CDR3 DNA sequence: TGCGCCAGCAGCTGGACAGCATCGAACACTGAAGCTTTCTTT. Translated: CASSWTASNTEAFF.

J is TRBJ1-5 and V is TRBV6-1, with a possible D match to TRBD1 (5 bases). V lost 4 bases and J 7 bases, leaving 11 bases between the germline ends. CDR3 length: 13 residues. Germline values: CDR1 MNHNS, CDR2 SASEGT. The chain's CDR3 is CASSVETVQPQHF. The CDR3 DNA reads TGTGCCAGCAGTGTCGAGACAGTCCAGCCCCAGCATTTT.

This clone occurred once. Other DNA sequences in this sample translate to the same CDR3. The chain is built from TRBV7-2 and TRBJ1-4; possible D gene TRBD1, 5 bases. The CDR3 runs to 14 residues. In germline, CDR1 is SGHTA, CDR2 FQGNSA. The V end was cut by 3 bases, the J end by 0 bases, with 5 bases between. Written as DNA, the CDR3 is TGTGCCAGCAGCTTGACAGCAACTAATGAAAAACTGTTTTTT. It codes for CASSLTATNEKLFF.

The chain links TRBV7-2 to TRBJ2-1; D uncertain. The V end was cut by 6 bases, the J end by 3 bases, with 9 bases between. This CDR3 is 13 amino acids long. CDR1 SGHTA and CDR2 FQGNSA come from the germline V gene. This CDR3 reads CASSAASYNEQFF. In DNA, the CDR3 is TGTGCCAGCAGTGCCGCCAGCTACAATGAGCAGTTCTTC. Together with reference TRBV7-2 and TRBJ2-1, the CDR3 gives the full variable domain: GAGVSQSPSNKVTEKGKDVELRCDPISGHTALYWYRQSLGQGLEFLIYFQGNSAPDKSGLPSDRFSAERTGGSVSTLTIQRTQQEDSAVYLCASSAASYNEQFFGPGTRLTVL.

The CDR3 sequence: CASSSQDRLGTGELFF. CDR3 DNA: TGTGCCAGCAGCTCGCAGGACAGGCTGGGCACCGGGGAGCTGTTTTTT. The chain has TRBV5-4 and TRBJ2-2, with 7 bases fitting TRBD1. The V and J ends lost 3 bases and 4 bases, in that order; junction bases with no gene match: 9. Germline-derived CDR1 and CDR2 are SGHNT and YYREEE (reference sequence). The CDR3 runs to 16 residues.